This T cell receptor (beta chain) emerged from a study of blood T cell repertoires in COVID-19. Study overall: Samples representing acute and convalescent COVID-19 were sourced from the United States, Italy and Spain. PBMCs, B-cell-depleted T cells, or T cells were the source of the cDNA or gDNA that made up the material.

In the authors' workflow: By means of reference gene primer amplification, nucleated cell counts were estimated. Profiling relied on immunoSEQ multiplex PCR, and the TCRdb table lists in-frame clones only, not all of them. Clone size and V and J calls were adopted from that table, with D and trimming inferred from the DNA. The sample comprises roughly 230,000 clones, 83% of which are singletons, and 5.5% rests with the top ten. CDR1 is SQVTM and CDR2 is ANQGSEA in the germline V gene. The germline V and J ends were trimmed by 6 bases and 3 bases, with 12 bases remaining between them. The CDR3 has 12 amino acids.

The TCR sequence derives from a human donor in a cohort sampled during active COVID-19. The chain couples TRBV29-1 to TRBJ2-7; D perhaps matches TRBD2 (6 bases). The material sequenced was peripheral blood. This CDR3 is CSVRDSGYEQYF. In nucleotides, the CDR3 is TGCAGCGTCCGGGACTCGGGCTACGAGCAGTACTTC.